This T cell receptor (beta chain) was identified in a study of T cells in Graves' hyperthyroidism and ophthalmopathy. Study conclusions and caveats: A model using 13 V-J features told ophthalmopathy apart from stable hyperthyroidism.

This clonotype was recorded many times. Antigen specificity is unknown. Trimming took 4 bases from V and 1 from J, leaving 5 bases between them. This CDR3 comprises 12 residues. Germline V gene data show CDR1 as GTSNPN and CDR2 as SVGIG (reference sequence). The source material, RNA transcripts, was used to amplify TCR beta CDR3 regions. HTBI primers were used for first-round RT-PCR of the TCR CDR3. A single record per CDR3 protein comes from TCRdb applying MiXCR to the multiplex PCR reads. This sample has about 100,000 distinct CDR3 sequences; 15% to 20% occur once, and the top ten carry under 45%. The genes are TRBV30 and TRBJ1-3; tentative D call: TRBD1 (5 bases). The sample comprised blood. The source is a woman in her fifties or sixties with Graves' hyperthyroidism. The chain's CDR3 is CAWTGSGNTIYF. CDR3 in DNA: TGTGCCTGGACAGGGTCTGGAAACACCATATATTTT.